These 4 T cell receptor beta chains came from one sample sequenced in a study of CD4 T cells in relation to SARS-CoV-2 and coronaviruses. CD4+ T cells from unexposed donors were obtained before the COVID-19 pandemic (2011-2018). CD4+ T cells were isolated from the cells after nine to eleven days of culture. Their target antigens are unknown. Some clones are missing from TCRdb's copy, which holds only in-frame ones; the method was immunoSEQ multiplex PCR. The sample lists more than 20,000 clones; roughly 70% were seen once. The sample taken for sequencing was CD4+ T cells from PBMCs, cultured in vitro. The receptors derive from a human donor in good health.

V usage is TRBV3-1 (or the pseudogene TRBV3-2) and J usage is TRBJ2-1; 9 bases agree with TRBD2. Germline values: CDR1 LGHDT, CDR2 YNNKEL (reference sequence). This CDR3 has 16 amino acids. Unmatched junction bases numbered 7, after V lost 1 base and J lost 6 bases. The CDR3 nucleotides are TGTGCCAGCAGCCAAGTAGCGGGAGCCCCCCTCAATGAGCAGTTCTTC. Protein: CASSQVAGAPLNEQFF.

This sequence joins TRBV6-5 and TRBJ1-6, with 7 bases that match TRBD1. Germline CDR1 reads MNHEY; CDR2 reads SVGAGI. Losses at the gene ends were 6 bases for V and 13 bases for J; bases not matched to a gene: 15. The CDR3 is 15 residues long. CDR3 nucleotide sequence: TGTGCCAGCAGCCCCCCGACAGGGACGTATGGTCCCCTCCACTTT. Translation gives CASSPPTGTYGPLHF.

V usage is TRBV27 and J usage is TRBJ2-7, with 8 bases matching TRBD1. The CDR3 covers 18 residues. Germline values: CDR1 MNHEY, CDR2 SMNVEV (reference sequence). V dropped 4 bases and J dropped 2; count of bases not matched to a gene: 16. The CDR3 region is CASSSRIIERQGTYEQYF. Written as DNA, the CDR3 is TGTGCCAGCAGTTCTAGGATCATAGAGAGACAGGGGACCTACGAGCAGTACTTC.

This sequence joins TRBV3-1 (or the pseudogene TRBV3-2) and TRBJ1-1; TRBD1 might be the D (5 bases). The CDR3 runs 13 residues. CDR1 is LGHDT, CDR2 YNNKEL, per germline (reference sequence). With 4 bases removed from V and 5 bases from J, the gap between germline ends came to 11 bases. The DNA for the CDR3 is TGTGCCAGCAGCCCCGCACGGGGGACTGAAGCTTTCTTT. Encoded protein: CASSPARGTEAFF.